This T cell receptor beta chain was sequenced in a study of CD8+ T cells in alopecia areata. In the study overall: Tofacitinib was taken orally by treated patients, and the dose was 5 to 10 mg twice daily.

Reverse transcription of extracted RNA yielded cDNA, which provided the sequencing template. Only in-frame clones appear in the TCRdb table, and some are missing; sequencing was by immunoSEQ multiplex PCR. The table includes hundreds of thousands of clones, about three fifths detected once. The CDR3 is 12 amino acids. From germline, CDR1 is LNHNV and CDR2 YYDKDF (reference sequence). Trimming took 5 bases from V and 11 from J, leaving 15 bases between them. Treatment in this sample: oral pan-JAK inhibitor, 5-10 mg twice daily. Alopecia areata patients gave lesional scalp punch biopsies and peripheral blood samples.

The J gene is TRBJ2-5, the V gene TRBV15; D gene unclear. This receptor was identified in a human donor with alopecia areata. This specimen consisted of CD4+ T cells sorted from blood, obtained at week 52, from a patient treated with tofacitinib. CDR3 region: CATSSSPTEQYF. As DNA, the CDR3 is TGTGCCACCAGCTCTTCCCCCACGGAGCAGTACTTC.